The next 29 T cell receptor beta chains were all read from a single sample in a study of blood T cell repertoires in COVID-19. Data came from immunoSEQ multiplex PCR; TCRdb stores just in-frame clones and leaves some out. The sample has some 250,000 clones, 80% to 85% seen once. Sequenced: peripheral blood. The receptors here all came from a man between 40 and 49 years old with acute or convalescent COVID-19.

The V call is TRBV18, the J call TRBJ2-3, with TRBD2 identical over 11 bases. CDR3 length: 15 residues. In germline, CDR1 is KGHSH, CDR2 LQKENI. The V segment lost 4 bases and the J segment 5 bases; nucleotides outside the gene matches: 5. The CDR3 region is CASSLGTSGGDTQYF. The CDR3 coding sequence is TGTGCCAGCTCACTCGGGACTAGCGGTGGAGATACGCAGTATTTT.

The V and J genes are TRBV6-6 and TRBJ1-2, with D tentatively TRBD1 (6 bases). Germline CDR1 and CDR2: MNHNY and SVGAGI (reference sequence). This CDR3 is 15 amino acids long. Trimming pared 4 bases from V and 4 bases from J, leaving 16 bases between. CDR3 residues: CASSSRTAHGYGYTF. CDR3 in DNA: TGTGCCAGCAGTTCCCGGACAGCGCATGGCTATGGCTACACCTTC.

This chain uses TRBV7-2 with TRBJ2-6; tentatively, D is TRBD2 (6 bases). V lost 1 base and J 2 bases, leaving 18 bases between the germline ends. This CDR3 is built from 19 residues. Germline CDR1 reads SGHTA; CDR2 reads FQGNSA. The CDR3 reads CASSLGSGGRKAGANVLTF. For the CDR3, the DNA is TGTGCCAGCAGCTTAGGTTCTGGGGGGAGGAAGGCTGGGGCCAACGTCCTGACTTTC.

This rearrangement joins TRBV2 to TRBJ2-1, with 10 bases lining up with TRBD1. The V gene end was trimmed by 6 bases and the J gene end by 8 bases; junction bases not matched to a gene: 7. The CDR3 has 14 amino acids. The germline CDR1 and CDR2 sequences are SNHLY and FYNNEI. The CDR3: CASSRDRGVHEQFF. DNA of the CDR3: TGTGCCAGCAGCCGGGACAGGGGAGTTCATGAGCAGTTCTTC.

The V call is TRBV28, the J call TRBJ2-7; D is ambiguous. This CDR3 comprises 11 residues. V lost 6 bases and J 7 bases, leaving 10 bases between the germline ends. Germline lookup yields CDR1 MDHEN and CDR2 SYDVKM. The DNA for the CDR3 is TGTGCCAGCAGCCTTAGCCAAGAGCAGTACTTC. Protein sequence: CASSLSQEQYF.

The chain is built from TRBV3-1 (or the pseudogene TRBV3-2) and TRBJ1-1; D unclear. The CDR3 loop spans 13 amino acids. Germline V gene sequence: CDR1 LGHDT, CDR2 YNNKEL (reference sequence). Trimming removed 1 base at V and 5 bases at J, with 8 bases between. In nucleotides, the CDR3 is TGTGCCAGCAGCCAAGTTACGAGGACTGAAGCTTTCTTT. It is translated as CASSQVTRTEAFF.

This clone was detected only a few times. CDR3 loop: CSATRGNTEAFF. The DNA for the CDR3 is TGCAGCGCTACCAGGGGGAACACTGAAGCTTTCTTT. The chain is built from TRBV29-1 and TRBJ1-1; D is possibly TRBD1 (6 bases). This CDR3 contains 12 residues. V lost 7 bases and J lost 1, with 10 bases in between. Germline V gene lookup returns CDR1 SQVTM and CDR2 ANQGSEA. Using reference TRBV29-1 and TRBJ1-1 for the parts outside the CDR3, the full variable domain is SAVISQKPSRDICQRGTSLTIQCQVDSQVTMMFWYRQQPGQSLTLIATANQGSEATYESGFVIDKFPISRPNLTFSTLTVSNMSPEDSSIYLCSATRGNTEAFFGQGTRLTVV.

The V gene is TRBV27, the J gene TRBJ2-6; D is perhaps TRBD1 (5 bases). Germline lookup yields CDR1 MNHEY and CDR2 SMNVEV (reference sequence). This CDR3 comprises 15 residues. Between the trimmed V and J ends, which lost 3 bases and 2 bases, there was a span of 8 bases. The CDR3 spells CASSFQGAGANVLTF. CDR3 bases: TGTGCCAGCAGTTTCCAGGGTGCTGGGGCCAACGTCCTGACTTTC.

The V gene is TRBV7-8, the J gene TRBJ1-5; weak D call: TRBD1 (5 bases). Germline V gene lookup returns CDR1 SGHVS and CDR2 FQNEAQ. Trimming removed 5 bases from V and 2 bases from J, with 13 bases in between. There are 15 residues in the CDR3. The CDR3 coding sequence is TGTGCCAGCAGCCACGGGGGGTTCCGCAATCAGCCCCAGCATTTT. This gives the protein CASSHGGFRNQPQHF.

This chain uses TRBV5-1 with TRBJ1-2; D uncertain. Trimming shortened V by 0 bases and J by 2 bases, and 8 bases separated the two germline ends. Germline V CDR1 and CDR2: SGHRS, YFSETQ. The CDR3 is 14 amino acids. CDR3 protein: CASSLGLTNYGYTF. CDR3 bases: TGCGCCAGCAGCTTGGGGCTGACAAACTATGGCTACACCTTC.

The chain recombines TRBV7-8 with TRBJ1-1; TRBD1 aligns across 8 bases. The J segment lost 4 bases and the V segment lost 5 bases, leaving 6 bases of the junction unmatched. The CDR3 consists of 14 residues. Germline loops: CDR1 SGHVS, CDR2 FQNEAQ. CDR3 loop: CASSDGQGPTEAFF. The DNA of the CDR3 is TGTGCCAGCAGCGATGGACAGGGCCCCACTGAAGCTTTCTTT.

The V and J genes are TRBV4-2 and TRBJ1-5; D possibly corresponds to TRBD1 (5 bases). The CDR3 has 15 residues. Trimming left V 0 bases short and J 4 bases short, with 10 bases between. Germline loops: CDR1 LGHNA, CDR2 YNFKEQ. The CDR3 DNA sequence: TGTGCCAGCAGCCAAGATCGGTACAGGAATCAGCCCCAGCATTTT. Translation gives CASSQDRYRNQPQHF.

The chain uses TRBV6-6 and TRBJ1-2; D might be TRBD1 (6 bases). Trimming removed 5 bases at V and 8 bases at J, with 18 bases between. The CDR3 is 14 amino acids. Germline CDR1 and CDR2: MNHNY and SVGAGI (reference sequence). CDR3 DNA sequence: TGTGCCAGCAGTGCAGCAGACAGGACACGAGGCTACACCTTC. This sequence encodes CASSAADRTRGYTF.

This chain uses TRBV14 with TRBJ1-1; 7 bases are shared with TRBD1. The CDR3 loop spans 15 amino acids. With V trimmed by 3 bases and J by 2 bases, 6 bases remained unmatched. Germline CDR1 SGHDN, CDR2 FVKESK. The CDR3 sequence: CASSQGQSFNTEAFF. CDR3 nucleotide sequence: TGTGCCAGCAGCCAGGGACAGTCTTTTAACACTGAAGCTTTCTTT.

The chain joins TRBV7-8 to TRBJ1-6; no reliable D call. Trimming shortened V by 5 bases and J by 7 bases, and 12 bases separated the two germline ends. The germline V gene encodes CDR1 SGHVS and CDR2 FQNEAQ. The CDR3 has 14 residues. CDR3 nucleotide sequence: TGTGCCAGCAGCCGAGGACGGAGGAATTCACCCCTCCACTTT. Its protein product is CASSRGRRNSPLHF.

In its sample, this clone was seen once. The chain has TRBV7-9 and TRBJ1-5; the D is unclear. The germline CDR1 and CDR2 sequences are SEHNR and FQNEAQ (reference sequence). The length of the CDR3 is 14 residues. Trimming pared 3 bases from V and 3 bases from J, leaving 9 bases between. The CDR3 DNA follows: TGTGCCAGCAGCTTTGGGCCTGACAATCAGCCCCAGCATTTT. The encoded protein is CASSFGPDNQPQHF.

V is TRBV6-5 and J is TRBJ1-5; D is unresolved. Germline loops: CDR1 MNHEY, CDR2 SVGAGI. With 7 bases removed from V and 1 base from J, the gap between germline ends came to 11 bases. The CDR3 is made up of 14 amino acids. This CDR3 is CASTEVVSNQPQHF. CDR3 coding DNA: TGTGCCAGCACCGAGGTGGTGAGCAATCAGCCCCAGCATTTT.

The genes are TRBV10-3 and TRBJ2-2; 9 bases agree with TRBD1. The CDR3 length is 16 residues. The germline CDR1 and CDR2 sequences are ENHRY and SYGVKD. V was clipped by 4 bases and J by 5 bases; unmatched bases: 8. In DNA form, the CDR3 reads TGTGCCATCAGTGGCCCAACAGGGGGCGAAACCGGGGAGCTGTTTTTT. Translation gives CAISGPTGGETGELFF.

The V call is TRBV19, the J call TRBJ1-1, with 11 positions matching TRBD1. V was clipped by 5 bases and J by 5 bases; unmatched bases: 10. The CDR3 consists of 16 residues. Germline V gene lookup returns CDR1 LNHDA and CDR2 SQIVND (reference sequence). This chain's CDR3 is CASSLIPGQGGTEAFF. The CDR3 nucleotides are TGTGCCAGTAGTTTGATACCGGGACAGGGGGGAACTGAAGCTTTCTTT.

The CDR3 nucleotides are TGCAGCGTCGATGACAGGGGAGGCTATGGCTACACCTTC. The encoded protein is CSVDDRGGYGYTF. The chain is built from TRBV29-1 and TRBJ1-2; 8 bases fit TRBD1. Germline CDR1 SQVTM, CDR2 ANQGSEA. V was pared by 6 bases and J by 4 bases, with 7 bases of the junction left unmatched. The CDR3 contains 13 residues.

This clone was counted only a few times. Within the sample, other DNA sequences also encode this same CDR3. This rearrangement joins TRBV5-4 to TRBJ2-1; 9 bases agree with TRBD2. The CDR3 consists of 15 residues. Germline CDR1 SGHNT, CDR2 YYREEE (reference sequence). With V trimmed by 2 bases and J by 2 bases, 2 bases remained unmatched. CDR3 sequence: CASSFAGGAYNEQFF. In nucleotides, the CDR3 is TGTGCCAGCAGCTTCGCGGGAGGGGCCTACAATGAGCAGTTCTTC. Together with reference TRBV5-4 and TRBJ2-1, the CDR3 gives the full variable domain: ETGVTQSPTHLIKTRGQQVTLRCSSQSGHNTVSWYQQALGQGPQFIFQYYREEENGRGNFPPRFSGLQFPNYSSELNVNALELDDSALYLCASSFAGGAYNEQFFGPGTRLTVL.

This chain links TRBV29-1 with TRBJ2-5; possibly TRBD2 for D (6 bases). This CDR3 has 13 amino acids. V dropped 7 bases and J dropped 3 bases, with 15 bases sitting between them. Per the germline V gene, CDR1 is SQVTM and CDR2 is ANQGSEA. The CDR3 nucleotides read TGCAGCGGGGGCGGAGGGTATAAAGAGACCCAGTACTTC. Translated, it gives CSGGGGYKETQYF.

The chain recombines TRBV12-5 with TRBJ1-4; TRBD1 aligns across 10 bases. V lost 2 bases, J lost 5 bases, and 2 bases stayed unmatched. In germline, CDR1 is LGHNT, CDR2 FRNRAP. The CDR3 totals 15 residues. CDR3 sequence reads: CASGLSGQGNEKLFF. The CDR3 nucleotides are TGTGCTAGTGGTTTGTCGGGACAGGGGAATGAAAAACTGTTTTTT.

This sequence joins TRBV11-2 and TRBJ1-1; D unclear. Germline CDR1 SGHAT, CDR2 FQNNGV. V lost 3 bases, J lost 1 base, and 9 bases lay in between. This CDR3 region has 14 residues. The CDR3 here is CASSFGGRNTEAFF. CDR3 in DNA: TGTGCCAGCAGCTTCGGAGGGAGGAACACTGAAGCTTTCTTT.

The V and J genes are TRBV29-1 and TRBJ2-3; 9 positions match TRBD1. Per the germline V gene, CDR1 is SQVTM and CDR2 is ANQGSEA. Trimming at V came to 7 bases and at J to 2 bases, leaving 7 bases not matched to a gene. This CDR3 comprises 14 residues. The CDR3 loop reads CSAPGTGSTDTQYF. The CDR3 bases are TGCAGCGCTCCAGGGACAGGGTCCACAGATACGCAGTATTTT.

V gene TRBV5-6 combines with J gene TRBJ2-3; TRBD2 aligns across 8 bases. This CDR3 is built from 18 residues. V dropped 0 bases and J dropped 5; count of bases not matched to a gene: 14. Per germline, CDR1 SGHDT and CDR2 YYEEEE. The CDR3 loop is CASSLAGAGGASGDTQYF. The CDR3 DNA reads TGTGCCAGCAGCTTGGCCGGGGCGGGAGGCGCCAGTGGAGATACGCAGTATTTT.

V and J are TRBV14 and TRBJ2-7; possible D gene TRBD2, 5 bases. From germline, CDR1 is SGHDN and CDR2 FVKESK. V was cut by 2 bases and J by 0 bases, with 11 bases left in between. This CDR3 region has 15 residues. In DNA, the CDR3 is TGTGCCAGCAGCCAATGGCGGGCTTTCTCCTACGAGCAGTACTTC. Residues: CASSQWRAFSYEQYF.

V and J are TRBV5-8 and TRBJ1-3; D is unresolved. The V gene lost 7 bases and the J gene lost 0 bases, with 11 bases spanning the gap. CDR3 length: 14 amino acids. Germline CDR1 reads SGHTS; CDR2 reads YDEGEE. CDR3 DNA: TGTGCCAGCGGCGGGGTTCTCTCTGGAAACACCATATATTTT. It translates to CASGGVLSGNTIYF.

This rearrangement joins TRBV5-1 to TRBJ2-3; 10 bases are shared with TRBD2. Germline CDR1 is SGHRS and CDR2 is YFSETQ. The CDR3 runs to 16 residues. The V and J ends lost 2 bases and 5 bases, in that order; junction bases with no gene match: 8. CDR3 region: CASSLRSGRAQDTQYF. The CDR3 DNA follows: TGCGCCAGCAGCTTAAGGAGCGGGAGGGCCCAAGATACGCAGTATTTT.